The clone carrying this TCR beta chain appeared once. This sample is drawn from a study of blood T cell repertoires in COVID-19. Study in general: PBMCs, B-cell-depleted T cells, or T cells were the source of the cDNA or gDNA that made up the material.

The protocol was immunoSEQ multiplex PCR, while the TCRdb copy is restricted to in-frame clones and leaves out a portion. The table includes fewer than 250,000 clones, 70% to 90% detected once. The study drew participants aged about 18 to 89 years from roughly 25 US areas. Allocation to cohorts depended on clinical history reported by the participants. Recovery meant two consecutive negative NP/OP PCR tests, professional clearance, or resolved symptoms. Input material: PBMCs or T cells enriched from blood (not recorded which). The receptor's source is a man aged 30 to 39 who had recovered from COVID-19.

DNA for the CDR3: TGTGCCAGCAGAAGAGGACTAGCGGGAGTAGACGAGCAGTACTTC. Translation: CASRRGLAGVDEQYF. This chain joins TRBV2 and TRBJ2-7, with 13 bases matching TRBD2. V shed 6 bases, J shed 5 bases, and the junction held 7 bases outside the gene matches. Germline CDR1 is SNHLY and CDR2 is FYNNEI. This CDR3 is 15 amino acids long.